A selection of T cell receptor beta chains follows, all from one sample in a study of identifying expanded T cells in peripheral blood. Clones were sequenced by immunoSEQ multiplex PCR, and TCRdb holds only the in-frame ones, with some missing. The sample yields 120,000 or so clones, about four fifths seen once. The sequencing sample was made of blood. These receptors originate from a person aged 18 to 70 in good health. CDR3s include the opening cysteine and the closing phenylalanine or tryptophan. Each record gives: J gene, V gene, D gene, clone size, CDR3 DNA, CDR3 protein. D genes are given only for firm matches. Only some rows state a clone size, as once, few, many or a class for expanded clones.

TRBJ2-7 | TRBV7-9 | TRBD1 | NA | TGTGCCAGCAGCTCCCGACAGGGCGCCTACGAGCAGTACTTC | CASSSRQGAYEQYF
TRBJ2-2 | TRBV27 | NA | once | TGTGCCAGCAGTTTCGGCGGGGAGCTGTTTTTT | CASSFGGELFF
TRBJ1-4 | TRBV6-1 | TRBD1 | NA | TGTGCCAGCAGACCTACAGGGGAAGTATATGAAAAACTGTTTTTT | CASRPTGEVYEKLFF
TRBJ2-1 | TRBV9 | TRBD1 | NA | TGTGCCAGCAGCTCGAGGGTACAGGGGGCGACCAATGAGCAGTTCTTC | CASSSRVQGATNEQFF
TRBJ2-2 | TRBV29-1 | NA | NA | TGCAGCGTTGAAGTTGTGGGGGAACACCGGGACGGGGAGCTGTTTTTT | CSVEVVGEHRDGELFF
TRBJ2-7 | TRBV6-5 | TRBD2 | NA | TGTGCCAGCAGTCCTAACGGGGGGACCCTTTACGAGCAGTACTTC | CASSPNGGTLYEQYF
TRBJ2-2 | TRBV4-3 | TRBD1 | NA | TGCGCCAGCAGCCAAGTTGGACAGGGGGGTAATACCGGGGAGCTGTTTTTT | CASSQVGQGGNTGELFF
TRBJ2-5 | TRBV5-1 | TRBD2 | NA | TGCGCCAGCAGCTTCGGACTAGCGGGGACCGTCCAAGAGACCCAGTACTTC | CASSFGLAGTVQETQYF
TRBJ1-1 | TRBV30 | NA | NA | TGTGCCTGGAGCAGGACGGAAGAAGCTTTCTTT | CAWSRTEEAFF
TRBJ1-1 | TRBV2 | TRBD1 | NA | TGTGCCAGCAGTGGAGGGGGACAGGGGGCTTTCTTT | CASSGGGQGAFF
TRBJ2-2 | TRBV7-6 | NA | NA | TGTGCCAGCAGCTTCGGGGGGCGGGACACCGGGGAGCTGTTTTTT | CASSFGGRDTGELFF
TRBJ2-7 | TRBV14 | NA | NA | TGTGCCAGCAGCCAAACCATAGAGTACCCGCGGTACGAGCAGTACTTC | CASSQTIEYPRYEQYF
TRBJ1-1 | TRBV7-9 | NA | NA | TGTGCCAGCAGCCCCGGGACATCCCAAGCTTTCTTT | CASSPGTSQAFF
TRBJ1-1 | TRBV7-9 | NA | few | TGTGCCAGCAGCTTATTATCAGGGTTGGGAGCTTTCTTT | CASSLLSGLGAFF